Below, 21 T cell receptor beta chains from the same sample are listed, as sequenced in a study of high-grade serous ovarian cancer treatment subgroups. Here immunoSEQ multiplex PCR was the method, and the copy in TCRdb shows in-frame clones only, minus some. The table shows fewer than 4,500 clones, with about four fifths occurring only once. Tumor tissue was taken before any definitive surgery or chemotherapy was given. The sample taken for sequencing was tumor tissue. The receptors stem from a human donor with high-grade serous ovarian cancer.

The chain employs TRBV2 and TRBJ1-1, with 7 bases aligning to TRBD1. Germline V gene sequence: CDR1 SNHLY, CDR2 FYNNEI. CDR3 length: 14 residues. The V and J ends lost 4 bases and 8 bases, in that order; junction bases with no gene match: 10. The DNA for the CDR3 is TGTGCCAGCAGTGCCTCCGACAGGGTGAGGGAAGCTTTCTTT. Protein sequence: CASSASDRVREAFF.

The rearrangement links TRBV7-9 to TRBJ2-5; D is unclear. From germline, CDR1 is SEHNR and CDR2 FQNEAQ (reference sequence). Trimming took 8 bases from V and 5 from J, leaving 3 bases between them. The CDR3 sequence is 9 residues long. In DNA form, the CDR3 reads TGTGCCAGCGGGGAGACCCAGTACTTC. Protein: CASGETQYF.

The chain has TRBV2 and TRBJ2-2, with unresolved D. The CDR3 spans 14 residues. CDR1 is SNHLY and CDR2 is FYNNEI in the germline V gene. The germline V and J ends were trimmed by 7 bases and 3 bases, with 12 bases remaining between them. The DNA for the CDR3 is TGTGCCAGCACGGCGGCCTCCTACACCGGGGAGCTGTTTTTT. Translated: CASTAASYTGELFF.

The V call is TRBV5-6, the J call TRBJ2-3; D may be TRBD2 (6 bases). The CDR3 runs 14 residues. Germline assignment: CDR1 SGHDT and CDR2 YYEEEE. The ends were cut back, 4 bases at V and 2 bases at J, with 11 bases in the middle. The CDR3 DNA reads TGTGCCAGCAGCACGGGACTGCCCACAGATACGCAGTATTTT. Encoded protein: CASSTGLPTDTQYF.

The genes are TRBV5-5 and TRBJ1-6, with D possibly TRBD1 on 6 matching bases. The V gene lost 7 bases and the J gene lost 9 bases, with 23 bases spanning the gap. The CDR3 extends over 16 amino acids. CDR1 and CDR2 (germline): SGHKS, YYEKEE (reference sequence). The CDR3 DNA reads as TGTGCCAGCGGGCCACAGGGAAGGGGTATCGTTTCACCCCTCCACTTT. Translated, it gives CASGPQGRGIVSPLHF. Looking up the rest from reference TRBV5-5 and TRBJ1-6 gives the full variable domain: DAGVTQSPTHLIKTRGQQVTLRCSPISGHKSVSWYQQVLGQGPQFIFQYYEKEERGRGNFPDRFSARQFPNYSSELNVNALLLGDSALYLCASGPQGRGIVSPLHFGNGTRLTVT.

The chain is built from TRBV6-4 and TRBJ2-7; no definite D call. Germline V lookup: CDR1 MRHNA, CDR2 SNTAGT. This CDR3 is 14 amino acids long. V was clipped by 5 bases and J by 2 bases, with 13 bases between them. The CDR3 region has the DNA TGTGCCAGCAGTCGACGAGACACCACCTACGAGCAGTACTTC. It encodes CASSRRDTTYEQYF.

The gene calls are TRBV5-6 and TRBJ2-7; D remains unclear. CDR1 is SGHDT, CDR2 YYEEEE, per germline. V lost 7 bases to trimming and J lost 6 bases, with 11 bases between them. The CDR3 is 11 residues long. The CDR3 DNA reads as TGTGCCAGCCGTAGCTTAGGCGAGCAGTACTTC. This translates into CASRSLGEQYF.

The V gene is TRBV11-3, the J gene TRBJ1-1; 9 nucleotides line up with TRBD1. CDR1 and CDR2 (germline): SGHNT, YENEEA. This CDR3 is 15 amino acids long. The ends lost 5 bases at V and 7 bases at J; junction bases unmatched: 11. The DNA for the CDR3 is TGTGCCAGCAGCCCCCGGGGGACAGGGCCGAGTGAAGCTTTCTTT. Amino acid sequence: CASSPRGTGPSEAFF.

The chain couples TRBV10-3 to TRBJ1-2, with unresolved D. The CDR3 runs to 13 residues. V was pared by 4 bases and J by 4 bases, with 10 bases between. CDR1 is ENHRY, CDR2 SYGVKD, per germline. This chain's CDR3 is CAISVDTLYGYTF. In DNA form, the CDR3 reads TGTGCCATCAGTGTCGACACCCTCTATGGCTACACCTTC.

The chain joins TRBV15 to TRBJ2-1; TRBD2 agrees at 10 bases. There are 16 residues in the CDR3. CDR1 is LNHNV and CDR2 is YYDKDF in the germline V gene (reference sequence). V was clipped by 0 bases and J by 8 bases; unmatched bases: 7. The CDR3 here is CATSRDPSGGAYEQFF. DNA for the CDR3: TGTGCCACCAGCAGAGATCCCAGCGGGGGGGCGTATGAGCAGTTCTTC.

This clone was detected once. The V and J genes are TRBV5-6 and TRBJ2-6; no definite D call. The CDR3 covers 15 residues. The germline V gene encodes CDR1 SGHDT and CDR2 YYEEEE. Trimming removed 10 bases from V and 0 bases from J, with 14 bases in between. The DNA for the CDR3 is TGTGCCTCCTTGTATGAGAACTCTGGGGCCAACGTCCTGACTTTC. This codes for CASLYENSGANVLTF.

V usage is TRBV4-1 and J usage is TRBJ1-6; the D gene is possibly TRBD1 (6 bases). In germline, CDR1 is MGHRA, CDR2 YSYEKL. This CDR3 contains 18 residues. V gave up 0 bases and J gave up 2 bases, with 14 bases separating them. Here the CDR3 reads CASSQEQGDRTYNSPLHF. The DNA for the CDR3 is TGCGCCAGCAGCCAAGAACAGGGTGACAGGACCTATAATTCACCCCTCCACTTT.

A remark on this clone: At one of its ends the junction is not consistent with the germline gene, which may arise from a read error. The chain is built from TRBV7-7 and TRBJ2-7; no firm D call. The CDR3 totals 13 residues. Germline assignment: CDR1 SSHAT and CDR2 FNYEAQ (reference sequence). The CDR3 coding sequence is TGTGCTAGCAGCTTACAGCTAGGTTACGAGCAGTACTTC. Translation gives CASSLQLGYEQYF.

CDR3 protein: CSVGTTGTYEQYF. DNA for the CDR3: TGCAGCGTTGGGACCACAGGGACCTACGAGCAGTACTTC. The chain recombines TRBV29-1 with TRBJ2-5; tentative D call: TRBD1 (6 bases). The J call is in doubt because the DNA end fits TRBJ2-7 better. The germline CDR1 and CDR2 sequences are SQVTM and ANQGSEA. The CDR3 spans 13 residues.

The chain uses TRBV5-1 and TRBJ2-3, with D tentatively TRBD2 (6 bases). V gave up 4 bases and J gave up 1 base, with 13 bases separating them. The CDR3 contains 15 residues. CDR1 SGHRS and CDR2 YFSETQ come from the germline V gene. The CDR3 region has the DNA TGCGCCAGCAGCAAAGGAGTAGCGGGCACAGATACGCAGTATTTT. It translates to CASSKGVAGTDTQYF. Variable domain in full (rest from reference TRBV5-1 and TRBJ2-3): KAGVTQTPRYLIKTRGQQVTLSCSPISGHRSVSWYQQTPGQGLQFLFEYFSETQRNKGNFPGRFSGRQFSNSRSEMNVSTLELGDSALYLCASSKGVAGTDTQYFGPGTRLTVL.

This chain uses TRBV19 with TRBJ2-5; perhaps TRBD2 as D (5 bases). Trimming left V 3 bases short and J 3 bases short, with 17 bases between. CDR3 size: 16 residues. CDR1 is LNHDA and CDR2 is SQIVND in the germline V gene (reference sequence). This CDR3 is CASSIRVAGREETQYF. Written as DNA, the CDR3 is TGTGCCAGTAGTATTAGGGTCGCGGGTCGAGAAGAGACCCAGTACTTC.

V gene TRBV2 combines with J gene TRBJ2-2, with 12 bases that match TRBD1. The trim removed 6 bases at V and 7 bases at J, leaving 12 bases unmatched. CDR1 is SNHLY, CDR2 FYNNEI, per germline. This CDR3 is built from 17 residues. CDR3 coding DNA: TGTGCCAGCAGGGGCTATAGGGACAGGGGGCAAGACGGGGAGCTGTTTTTT. It translates to CASRGYRDRGQDGELFF.

The V gene is TRBV4-1, the J gene TRBJ2-6; weak D call: TRBD1 (5 bases). Trimming shortened V by 4 bases and J by 0 bases, and 10 bases separated the two germline ends. The CDR3 covers 16 residues. The germline CDR1 and CDR2 sequences are MGHRA and YSYEKL. The CDR3 coding sequence is TGCGCCAGCAGCCCTACAGGTCACTCTGGGGCCAACGTCCTGACTTTC. It is translated as CASSPTGHSGANVLTF.

This chain links TRBV6-4 with TRBJ2-1, with a tentative D call TRBD2 (6 bases). With 0 bases removed from V and 3 bases from J, the gap between germline ends came to 9 bases. CDR1 is MRHNA, CDR2 SNTAGT, per germline. This CDR3 has 15 residues. CDR3 DNA sequence: TGTGCCAGCAGTGACTCGGAGGGAGGCTACAATGAGCAGTTCTTC. It codes for CASSDSEGGYNEQFF.

The V call is TRBV29-1, the J call TRBJ2-7; 7 positions match TRBD2. The CDR3 totals 14 residues. Trimming took 7 bases from V and 0 from J; bases not matched to a gene: 9. Germline values: CDR1 SQVTM, CDR2 ANQGSEA. The CDR3 sequence: CSARAGFSSYEQYF. The CDR3 DNA is TGCAGCGCCCGAGCGGGGTTTAGCTCCTACGAGCAGTACTTC.

As concerns this clone: One junction end does not reproduce the germline sequence, and a read error may be involved. The chain links TRBV5-3 to TRBJ1-1; D is undetermined. TRBV5-3 is known as an ORF, though its function is uncertain. This CDR3 spans 14 amino acids. CDR3 nucleotide sequence: TGTGCCAGCAGCTTGGGCCTAGAATGGACTGAAGCTTTCTTT. Protein: CASSLGLEWTEAFF.